The sequence of this T cell receptor (beta chain) was determined in a study of OX40 agonist ivuxolimab in advanced cancers. As for the study in general: The dose-escalation group included hepatocellular carcinoma, melanoma, renal cell carcinoma and head and neck cancer.

Libraries were prepared by immunoSEQ multiplex PCR; TCRdb keeps only in-frame clonotypes and omits some of them. Among approximately 81,000 clones, 85% to 95% were seen once, and the ten largest hold roughly an eighth. V shed 3 bases and J shed 1 base, with 12 bases lying between them. There are 15 residues in the CDR3. Germline V gene data show CDR1 as MNHNS and CDR2 as SASEGT. This chain links TRBV6-1 with TRBJ1-1, with D possibly matching TRBD1 (6 bases). The clonotype originates from an adult with an advanced solid tumor such as melanoma, head and neck, liver or kidney cancer. The specimen was CD4+ or CD8+ T cells sorted from blood, collected in a trial of the OX40 agonist ivuxolimab. The CDR3 is CASSDRGTGNTEAFF. CDR3 nucleotides: TGTGCCAGCAGTGACAGGGGCACGGGGAACACTGAAGCTTTCTTT.